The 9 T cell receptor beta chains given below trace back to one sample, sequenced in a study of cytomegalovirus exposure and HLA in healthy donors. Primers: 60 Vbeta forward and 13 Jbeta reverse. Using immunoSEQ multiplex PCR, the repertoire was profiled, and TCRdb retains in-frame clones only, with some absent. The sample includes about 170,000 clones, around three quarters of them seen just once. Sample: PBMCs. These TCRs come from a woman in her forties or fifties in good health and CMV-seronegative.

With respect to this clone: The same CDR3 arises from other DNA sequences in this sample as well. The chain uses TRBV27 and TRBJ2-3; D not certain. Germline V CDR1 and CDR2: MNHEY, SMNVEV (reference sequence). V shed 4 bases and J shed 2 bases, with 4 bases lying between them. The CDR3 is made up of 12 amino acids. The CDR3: CASSSYTDTQYF. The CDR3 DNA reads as TGTGCCAGCAGTTCCTACACAGATACGCAGTATTTT.

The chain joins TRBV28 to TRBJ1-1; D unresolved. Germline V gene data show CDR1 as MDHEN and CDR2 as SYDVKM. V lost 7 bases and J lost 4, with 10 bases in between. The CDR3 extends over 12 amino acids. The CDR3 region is CASIGGGTEAFF. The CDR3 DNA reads TGTGCCAGCATTGGTGGAGGCACTGAAGCTTTCTTT.

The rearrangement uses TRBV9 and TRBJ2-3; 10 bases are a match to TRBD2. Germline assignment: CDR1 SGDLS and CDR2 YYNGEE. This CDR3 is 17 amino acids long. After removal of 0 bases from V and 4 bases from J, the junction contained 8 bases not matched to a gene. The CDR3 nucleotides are TGTGCCAGCAGCGTAGGACTCCTCAGCGGGGGGGCAGATACGCAGTATTTT. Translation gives CASSVGLLSGGADTQYF.

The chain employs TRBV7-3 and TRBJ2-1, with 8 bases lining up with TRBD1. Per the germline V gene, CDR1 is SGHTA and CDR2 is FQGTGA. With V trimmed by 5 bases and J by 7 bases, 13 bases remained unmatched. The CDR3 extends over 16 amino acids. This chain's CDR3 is CASSRTTGGGFNEQFF. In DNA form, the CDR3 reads TGTGCCAGCAGCCGAACCACAGGGGGAGGTTTTAATGAGCAGTTCTTC. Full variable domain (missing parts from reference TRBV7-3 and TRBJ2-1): GAGVSQTPSNKVTEKGKYVELRCDPISGHTALYWYRQSLGQGPEFLIYFQGTGAADDSGLPNDRFFAVRPEGSVSTLKIQRTERGDSAVYLCASSRTTGGGFNEQFFGPGTRLTVL.

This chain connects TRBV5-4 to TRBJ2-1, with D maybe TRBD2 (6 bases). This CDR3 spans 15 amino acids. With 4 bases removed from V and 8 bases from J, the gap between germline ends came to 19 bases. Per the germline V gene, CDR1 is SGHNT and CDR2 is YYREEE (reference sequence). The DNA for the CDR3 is TGTGCCAGCAGCCCCGGAGGGGACCTTTTCGATGAGCAGTTCTTC. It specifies CASSPGGDLFDEQFF.

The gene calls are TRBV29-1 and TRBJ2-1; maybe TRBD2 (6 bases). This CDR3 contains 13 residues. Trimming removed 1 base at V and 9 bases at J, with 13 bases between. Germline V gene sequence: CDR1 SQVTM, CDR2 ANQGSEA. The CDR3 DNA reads TGCAGCGTTGAAGCAAGACTAGGTGGTGAGCAGTTCTTC. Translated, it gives CSVEARLGGEQFF.

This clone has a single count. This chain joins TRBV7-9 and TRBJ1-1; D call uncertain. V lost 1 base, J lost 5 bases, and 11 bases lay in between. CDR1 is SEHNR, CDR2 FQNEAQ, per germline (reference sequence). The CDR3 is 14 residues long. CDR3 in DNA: TGTGCCAGCAGCTTAGAACTCCGGAGGACTGAAGCTTTCTTT. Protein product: CASSLELRRTEAFF.

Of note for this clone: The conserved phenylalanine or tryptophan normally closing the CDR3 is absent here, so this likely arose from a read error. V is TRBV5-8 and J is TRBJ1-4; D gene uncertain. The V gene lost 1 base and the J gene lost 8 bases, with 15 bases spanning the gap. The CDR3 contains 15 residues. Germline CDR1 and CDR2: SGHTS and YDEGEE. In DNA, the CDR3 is TGTGCCAGCAGCTTGCGAGGGAATCCCGTCGAAAAACTGTTTCTT. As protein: CASSLRGNPVEKLFL.

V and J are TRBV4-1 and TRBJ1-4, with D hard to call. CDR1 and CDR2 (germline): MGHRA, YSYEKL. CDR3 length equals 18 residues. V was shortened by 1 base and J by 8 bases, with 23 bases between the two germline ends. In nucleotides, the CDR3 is TGCGCCAGCAGCCAAGCTGTTAGTGAGGCGCTACTCGGGGAAAAACTGTTTTTT. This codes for CASSQAVSEALLGEKLFF.